The 27 T cell receptor beta chains below come from one sample, sequenced in a study of blood T cells in healthy people across ages. Combining a sample-barcoded 5' primer with a J-beta primer mix, a second PCR ran for 7 to 11 cycles. TCRdb passed the 5' RACE reads through MiXCR, listing each CDR3 protein once. The sample carries around 1,500,000 distinct CDR3 sequences, around 39% recorded once. The sequencing sample was made of blood. These receptors came from a woman aged 18-30 years in good health.

There are many counts of this clonotype. The chain combines TRBV20-1 with TRBJ2-7; D is perhaps TRBD1 or TRBD2 (6 bases each). V was shortened by 1 base and J by 2 bases, with 15 bases between the two germline ends. This CDR3 is 15 amino acids long. Germline assignment: CDR1 DFQATT and CDR2 SNEGSKA (reference sequence). CDR3 nucleotide sequence: TGCAGTGCTAGAGTTGTTAGGGGGGCAACCTACGAGCAGTACTTC. Amino acid sequence: CSARVVRGATYEQYF.

The rearrangement links TRBV27 to TRBJ2-7; TRBD1 is a possible D gene (5 bases). CDR1 MNHEY and CDR2 SMNVEV come from the germline V gene (reference sequence). The CDR3 contains 14 residues. V shed 8 bases and J shed 0 bases, with 14 bases lying between them. CDR3 amino acids: CASGRGGSSYEQYF. CDR3 coding DNA: TGTGCCAGCGGAAGGGGCGGAAGCTCCTACGAGCAGTACTTC.

This chain joins TRBV6-5 and TRBJ2-5; D is unresolved. Near its end, the DNA agrees better with TRBJ2-7, so the J call may be wrong. CDR3 length equals 13 residues. Per germline, CDR1 MNHEY and CDR2 SVGAGI. CDR3 bases: TGTGCCAGCAGTTACAGGGATACCTACGAGCAGTACTTC. This encodes CASSYRDTYEQYF.

The chain combines TRBV6-6 with TRBJ2-7, with TRBD2 identical over 12 bases. Germline V gene data show CDR1 as MNHNY and CDR2 as SVGAGI (reference sequence). The ends lost 5 bases at V and 4 bases at J; junction bases unmatched: 9. The CDR3 covers 16 residues. CDR3 bases: TGTGCCAGCAGTAACAACCCGGGGACTAGCGGGTACGAGCAGTACTTC. Its translation: CASSNNPGTSGYEQYF.

V and J are TRBV4-1 and TRBJ1-4, with TRBD1 matching over 7 bases. Germline-derived CDR1 and CDR2 are MGHRA and YSYEKL. CDR3 length: 19 residues. V shed 1 base and J 0 bases; nucleotides not matched to a gene: 11. CDR3 in amino acids: CASSQVRITGDSTNEKLFF. CDR3 DNA: TGCGCCAGCAGCCAAGTGCGGATAACAGGGGACTCAACTAATGAAAAACTGTTTTTT.

This clonotype was detected only a few times. The chain combines TRBV20-1 with TRBJ2-7; D uncertain. CDR3 length equals 15 residues. The V gene's germline CDR1 is DFQATT and CDR2 SNEGSKA (reference sequence). V was trimmed by 0 bases and J by 3 bases, leaving 15 bases between them. The CDR3 loop reads CSARDRVGGYYEQYF. Here the CDR3 DNA reads TGCAGTGCTAGAGACCGGGTGGGCGGATACTACGAGCAGTACTTC.

The chain couples TRBV5-1 to TRBJ2-5; D is unresolved. The CDR3 has 14 amino acids. Looked up from germline, CDR1 is SGHRS and CDR2 is YFSETQ. The germline V and J ends were trimmed by 1 base and 5 bases, with 12 bases remaining between them. The CDR3 DNA reads as TGCGCCAGCAGCTTGTCTCCAGCCCGGGAGACCCAGTACTTC. It encodes CASSLSPARETQYF.

This chain joins TRBV4-1 and TRBJ2-3; 11 bases are shared with TRBD2. Germline loops: CDR1 MGHRA, CDR2 YSYEKL. The CDR3 consists of 18 residues. J lost 3 bases, V lost 7 bases, and 15 bases had no gene match. CDR3 nucleotides: TGCGCCAGCACCATGGACTGGGCTAGCGGGGGGCTAACAGATACGCAGTATTTT. It yields the protein CASTMDWASGGLTDTQYF.

This clonotype was seen a handful of times. V usage is TRBV9 and J usage is TRBJ1-2; D is unclear. Looked up from germline, CDR1 is SGDLS and CDR2 is YYNGEE. CDR3 length: 11 amino acids. The ends were cut back, 3 bases at V and 4 bases at J, with 4 bases in the middle. CDR3 sequence reads: CASSAPYGYTF. The CDR3 DNA follows: TGTGCCAGCAGCGCCCCCTATGGCTACACCTTC.

A single count supports this clonotype. V and J are TRBV5-1 and TRBJ2-3, with 11 bases that match TRBD2. The CDR3 consists of 16 residues. The junction had 12 bases not matched to a gene; V was cut back by 2 bases and J by 10 bases. Germline lookup yields CDR1 SGHRS and CDR2 YFSETQ. CDR3 sequence: CASSFSPGTSGLPQYF. The CDR3 DNA follows: TGCGCCAGCAGCTTTTCCCCCGGGACTAGCGGCCTCCCGCAGTATTTT.

This clonotype was counted a single time. This chain uses TRBV28 with TRBJ2-1, with D maybe TRBD1 (7 bases). Near its end, the DNA agrees better with TRBJ2-7, so the J call may be wrong. This CDR3 has 15 amino acids. Germline V gene sequence: CDR1 MDHEN, CDR2 SYDVKM. The CDR3 region is CASSFGRGRGYEQYF. The DNA of the CDR3 is TGTGCCAGCAGTTTTGGGCGGGGCAGGGGGTACGAGCAGTACTTC.

This chain uses TRBV5-1 with TRBJ2-7, with 7 bases lining up with TRBD1. Germline-derived CDR1 and CDR2 are SGHRS and YFSETQ. The V segment lost 0 bases and the J segment 2 bases; nucleotides outside the gene matches: 5. The CDR3 totals 15 residues. As DNA, the CDR3 is TGCGCCAGCAGCTTGGTCGGGACAGACACCTACGAGCAGTACTTC. It is translated as CASSLVGTDTYEQYF.

V gene TRBV20-1 combines with J gene TRBJ2-6; D ambiguous. Per the germline V gene, CDR1 is DFQATT and CDR2 is SNEGSKA (reference sequence). The ends were cut back, 1 base at V and 0 bases at J, with 4 bases in the middle. CDR3 length: 14 amino acids. This CDR3 reads CSARGNSGANVLTF. CDR3 in DNA: TGCAGTGCTAGAGGGAACTCTGGGGCCAACGTCCTGACTTTC.

In its sample, this clonotype was seen a few times. This rearrangement joins TRBV5-1 to TRBJ2-7; maybe TRBD2 (5 bases). Trimming left V 0 bases short and J 1 base short, with 14 bases between. Germline V gene lookup returns CDR1 SGHRS and CDR2 YFSETQ. This CDR3 is built from 16 residues. The CDR3 coding sequence is TGCGCCAGCAGCTTGGGAGCGGACCACTCTTCCTACGAGCAGTACTTC. This sequence encodes CASSLGADHSSYEQYF.

This sequence joins TRBV27 and TRBJ2-1; D may be TRBD1 (5 bases). The CDR3 runs to 16 residues. The germline V gene encodes CDR1 MNHEY and CDR2 SMNVEV (reference sequence). With 1 base removed from V and 7 bases from J, the gap between germline ends came to 17 bases. CDR3 sequence: CASSLWVRGYRNEQFF. The CDR3 nucleotides are TGTGCCAGCAGTTTATGGGTAAGGGGTTACAGGAATGAGCAGTTCTTC.

V usage is TRBV4-1 and J usage is TRBJ2-7; D possibly uses TRBD1 or TRBD2 (5 bases each). V lost 0 bases and J 4 bases, leaving 10 bases between the germline ends. Germline V gene sequence: CDR1 MGHRA, CDR2 YSYEKL. There are 14 residues in the CDR3. CDR3 region: CASSQEGPFYEQYF. DNA for the CDR3: TGCGCCAGCAGCCAAGAGGGACCTTTTTACGAGCAGTACTTC.

J is TRBJ2-7 and V is TRBV27; D possibly corresponds to TRBD2 (5 bases). The CDR3 is 14 amino acids. V lost 10 bases and J 5 bases, leaving 21 bases between the germline ends. CDR1 is MNHEY and CDR2 is SMNVEV in the germline V gene (reference sequence). The CDR3 coding sequence is TGTGCCACCTCACGACTCACGGAGGTCCACGAGCAGTACTTC. Amino acids: CATSRLTEVHEQYF.

This clonotype was seen only a few times. The chain joins TRBV7-9 to TRBJ2-3; perhaps TRBD2 as D (6 bases). Germline CDR1 is SEHNR and CDR2 is FQNEAQ (reference sequence). V dropped 1 base and J dropped 0 bases, with 17 bases sitting between them. CDR3 size: 18 residues. CDR3 coding DNA: TGTGCCAGCAGCTTAGGGTCTACTCCGGGACTCAGCACAGATACGCAGTATTTT. As protein: CASSLGSTPGLSTDTQYF.

The table lists this clonotype with a few counts. The gene calls are TRBV20-1 and TRBJ2-7; TRBD1 is a possible D gene (5 bases). Germline V lookup: CDR1 DFQATT, CDR2 SNEGSKA (reference sequence). V was shortened by 0 bases and J by 3 bases, with 12 bases between the two germline ends. The CDR3 extends over 14 amino acids. This CDR3 is CSARDRSRVYEQYF. DNA for the CDR3: TGCAGTGCTAGAGATAGGTCCAGGGTCTACGAGCAGTACTTC.

The V gene is TRBV9, the J gene TRBJ2-7; TRBD2 agrees at 10 bases. The CDR3 sequence is 16 residues long. Germline V gene lookup returns CDR1 SGDLS and CDR2 YYNGEE. Trimming took 3 bases from V and 2 from J; bases not matched to a gene: 8. CDR3 nucleotide sequence: TGTGCCAGCAGCGCAGTCTCAGCGGGGGGGCCCTACGAGCAGTACTTC. Its protein product is CASSAVSAGGPYEQYF.

J is TRBJ2-3 and V is TRBV27; D possibly matches TRBD1 or TRBD2 (5 bases each). The CDR3 covers 16 residues. V lost 6 bases, J lost 4 bases, and 20 bases lay in between. Germline loops: CDR1 MNHEY, CDR2 SMNVEV (reference sequence). Written as DNA, the CDR3 is TGTGCCAGCAGATTGTCCGGTACCTTGGGGGCAGATACGCAGTATTTT. Protein sequence: CASRLSGTLGADTQYF.

The CDR3: CAWSLRYRDYDEQFF. DNA of the CDR3: TGTGCCTGGAGCCTGCGGTACAGGGATTACGATGAGCAGTTCTTC. The chain combines TRBV30 with TRBJ2-1, with D maybe TRBD1 (6 bases). V shed 3 bases and J shed 8 bases, with 20 bases lying between them. This CDR3 spans 15 amino acids. Germline V gene sequence: CDR1 GTSNPN, CDR2 SVGIG (reference sequence).

As for this clonotype: Its ends do not fully match the called genes, so a read error is possible. This chain links TRBV3-1 with TRBJ2-7; unclear D gene. This CDR3 has 14 amino acids. Germline values: CDR1 LGHDT, CDR2 YNNKEL (reference sequence). This chain's CDR3 is CAGSQDLNGWEQYF. The CDR3 region has the DNA TGTGCCGGCAGCCAAGATCTGAACGGTTGGGAGCAGTACTTC.

This rearrangement joins TRBV4-1 to TRBJ2-4, with D uncertain. Trimming stripped 1 base from V and 11 bases from J, with 12 bases between. This CDR3 comprises 13 residues. Per germline, CDR1 MGHRA and CDR2 YSYEKL. The CDR3 reads CASSQGGEDFQYF. The CDR3 nucleotides are TGCGCCAGCAGCCAAGGGGGTGAGGATTTTCAGTACTTC.

V gene TRBV27 combines with J gene TRBJ2-4; D is perhaps TRBD2 (6 bases). With the DNA end fitting TRBJ2-7 better, the J assignment may be wrong. CDR1 is MNHEY and CDR2 is SMNVEV in the germline V gene (reference sequence). The CDR3 length is 16 residues. The chain's CDR3 is CASSPRDSGSPYEQYF. In DNA, the CDR3 is TGTGCCAGCAGTCCCCGTGATAGCGGATCCCCCTACGAGCAGTACTTC.

CDR3: CASSVGGGGINQPQHF. The CDR3 coding sequence is TGTGCCAGCAGCGTAGGGGGAGGGGGCATCAATCAGCCCCAGCATTTT. The rearrangement joins TRBV9 to TRBJ1-5; 7 bases align to TRBD1. This CDR3 comprises 16 residues. V trimming: 0 bases; J trimming: 3 bases; junction bases outside the gene matches: 6. In germline, CDR1 is SGDLS, CDR2 YYNGEE.

This clonotype was detected only a few times. The rearrangement uses TRBV9 and TRBJ2-7; possibly TRBD2 for D (5 bases). Trimming took off 0 bases at V and 6 bases at J, with 10 bases between the two ends. This CDR3 spans 13 amino acids. Germline CDR1 SGDLS, CDR2 YYNGEE. CDR3 sequence: CASSVESRGEQYF. CDR3 sequence (DNA): TGTGCCAGCAGCGTAGAGTCTCGGGGCGAGCAGTACTTC.